The rows below give T cell receptor beta chains drawn from one sample of a study of tumor-infiltrating lymphocytes in primary liver carcinoma. TCRdb re-derived calls from the multiplex PCR reads in MiXCR, one entry per CDR3 protein. The data contain around 88,000 distinct CDR3 sequences, about 73% of them seen just once; the ten biggest clones take up around 26%. The specimen sequenced was tumor-adjacent normal liver tissue. The receptors were sampled from a man aged 35-49 years with primary liver carcinoma and hepatitis B virus infection. CDR3s include the opening cysteine and the closing phenylalanine or tryptophan. D genes are given only for firm matches. Not every row has a clone size; where given, it reads once, few, many or a size class.

D: .; length: 16; size: .; V: TRBV11-2; J: TRBJ2-7; CDR3: CVSSLDFLEQGYWQYF; DNA: TGTGTCAGCAGCTTAGACTTTCTGGAACAGGGCTACTGGCAGTACTTC
D: TRBD2; length: 16; size: .; V: TRBV7-9; J: TRBJ2-5; CDR3: CASSFRDSGMEEAQYF; DNA: TGTGCCAGCAGTTTCCGGGATAGCGGGATGGAGGAGGCCCAGTACTTC
D: TRBD1; length: 14; size: .; V: TRBV11-2; J: TRBJ1-2; CDR3: CVSSFIGGSYSYTF; DNA: TGTGTCAGCAGCTTCATAGGGGGCAGCTATAGCTACACCTTC
D: .; length: 12; size: few; V: TRBV29-1; J: TRBJ2-5; CDR3: CSAGGVQETQYF; DNA: TGCAGCGCCGGGGGAGTTCAAGAGACCCAGTACTTC
D: TRBD2; length: 16; size: .; V: TRBV6-5; J: TRBJ2-1; CDR3: CTSRTSLAGPNNEQFF; DNA: TGTACCAGCAGGACCTCACTAGCGGGACCCAACAATGAACAGTTCTTC
D: .; length: 13; size: once; V: TRBV11-2; J: TRBJ2-1; CDR3: CTSSFNDAYEQFF; DNA: TGTACCAGCAGCTTTAATGATGCCTATGAGCAGTTCTTT
D: .; length: 16; size: many; V: TRBV5-1; J: TRBJ1-5; CDR3: CASSLAPGARGQPQHF; DNA: TGCGCCAGCAGCTTGGCCCCAGGGGCGCGAGGTCAGCCCCAGCATTTT
D: .; length: 16; size: .; V: TRBV4-1; J: TRBJ2-2; CDR3: CASSPQGQMNTGELFF; DNA: TGCGCCAGCAGCCCACAGGGTCAGATGAACACTGGGGAGCTGTTTTTT
D: TRBD1; length: 16; size: once; V: TRBV6-2/TRBV6-3; J: TRBJ2-6; CDR3: CASKTGTASEANVLTF; DNA: TGTGCCAGCAAAACCGGGACAGCCTCTGAGGCCAACGTCTTGACTTTC
D: TRBD2; length: 16; size: .; V: TRBV6-2/TRBV6-3; J: TRBJ2-1; CDR3: CASSYNLAGGGNEQFF; DNA: TGTGCCAGCAGTTACAACCTAGCGGGAGGCGGTAATGAACAGTTCTTC
D: TRBD2; length: 22; size: once; V: TRBV12-3/TRBV12-4; J: TRBJ2-2; CDR3: CANRPPRVPGTSGRRKTGELFF; DNA: TGTGCCAACAGGCCCCCCCGGGTCCCCGGGACTAGCGGGAGAAGAAAGACCGGGGAGCTGTTTTTT
D: .; length: 11; size: .; V: TRBV7-9; J: TRBJ2-4; CDR3: CASKAENIQYF; DNA: TGTGCCAGCAAAGCAGAAAACATTCAGTACTTC
D: TRBD1; length: 16; size: many; V: TRBV12-3/TRBV12-4; J: TRBJ2-2; CDR3: CASSSRQGTSTGELFF; DNA: TGTGCCAGCAGCTCAAGACAGGGGACGAGCACCGGGGAGCTGTTTTTT
D: .; length: 13; size: .; V: TRBV6-1; J: TRBJ2-5; CDR3: CASSVSNQETQYF; DNA: TGTGCCAGCAGTGTTTCAAACCAGGAGACCCAGTACTTC
D: TRBD2; length: 16; size: .; V: TRBV28; J: TRBJ2-5; CDR3: CASSSSNREAQETQYF; DNA: TGTGCCAGCAGTTCTTCCAATCGGGAGGCTCAAGAGACCCAGTACTTC
D: .; length: 15; size: .; V: TRBV12-3/TRBV12-4; J: TRBJ2-1; CDR3: CASSFGGNLGKEQFF; DNA: TGCGCCAGCAGTTTCGGCGGCAATCTTGGCAAAGAGCAGTTCTTC
D: TRBD1; length: 16; size: once; V: TRBV28; J: TRBJ1-1; CDR3: CASTAYPGQGRGEAFF; DNA: TGTGCCAGCACTGCCTACCCGGGACAGGGAAGGGGTGAAGCCTTCTTT
D: TRBD2; length: 16; size: .; V: TRBV11-2; J: TRBJ2-1; CDR3: CASSSSAGPSGNERFF; DNA: TGTGCTAGCAGCTCCTCAGCGGGACCCTCGGGCAATGAGCGGTTCTTC
D: .; length: 16; size: .; V: TRBV4-2; J: TRBJ2-1; CDR3: CARSIGLGGPWGEQFF; DNA: TGTGCCCGCAGCATCGGGCTTGGGGGCCCCTGGGGTGAGCAGTTCTTC
D: .; length: 13; size: .; V: TRBV11-2; J: TRBJ2-2; CDR3: CATSFKLTGELFF; DNA: TGTGCCACCAGCTTCAAACTTACCGGGGAGCTGTTTTTC
D: TRBD2; length: 16; size: .; V: TRBV11-1; J: TRBJ2-3; CDR3: CASSLVTSTPTDTQYF; DNA: TGTGCCAGCAGCCTCGTGACTAGCACACCAACTGATACGCAGTATTTT
D: .; length: 13; size: .; V: TRBV11-2; J: TRBJ1-1; CDR3: CASSVDSGDQAFF; DNA: TGTGCCAGCAGCGTCGACAGTGGCGACCAAGCTTTCTTT
D: TRBD1; length: 15; size: .; V: TRBV6-5; J: TRBJ2-7; CDR3: CASSQGGQWFYEQYF; DNA: TGCGCCAGCAGTCAAGGGGGACAGTGGTTCTACGAGCAGTACTTC
D: .; length: 13; size: few; V: TRBV28; J: TRBJ2-7; CDR3: CASSFQGPYEQYF; DNA: TGTGCCAGCAGTTTTCAGGGTCCCTACGAGCAGTACTTC
D: .; length: 16; size: .; V: TRBV4-1; J: TRBJ2-4; CDR3: CASSLGQLGAKNIQYF; DNA: TGCGCTAGCAGCCTCGGACAGCTCGGAGCCAAAAACATTCAGTACTTC
D: .; length: 13; size: .; V: TRBV11-1; J: TRBJ2-1; CDR3: CASNLRDNNEQFF; DNA: TGTGCCAGTAACCTCCGGGACAACAATGAGCAGTTCTTC
D: .; length: 15; size: many; V: TRBV10-3; J: TRBJ1-1; CDR3: CAISESHRENTEAFF; DNA: TGTGCCATCAGTGAGTCGCACAGGGAGAACACTGAAGCTTTCTTT
D: .; length: 17; size: .; V: TRBV11-2; J: TRBJ2-6; CDR3: CASSLVGDAAGANVLTF; DNA: TGTGCCAGTAGCCTAGTGGGGGACGCAGCTGGGGCCAACGTCCTGACTTTC